What follows is one T cell receptor beta chain and its context. Its antigen is currently unknown. This specimen comes from a study of cytomegalovirus exposure and HLA in healthy donors. For the study at large: About 80 million unique TCRs from HLA-typed donors made up an early data release. Study observations and caveats: Later analysis suggested links between common viral pathogens and several top significant clusters.

The PCR contained 60 Vbeta and 13 Jbeta primers. Clones were read by immunoSEQ multiplex PCR, and TCRdb kept only the in-frame ones, dropping some. The sample includes some 190,000 clones, about nine tenths of them seen just once. Regarding donors, all were healthy bone marrow donors. This TCR derives from a man aged 25-45 years in good health and CMV-seronegative. The sequenced sample was PBMCs.

CDR3 nucleotides: TGTGCCTGGAGTCCTAAACTGGAGACCCAGTACTTC. Encoded protein: CAWSPKLETQYF. The V gene is TRBV30, the J gene TRBJ2-5; D gene unclear. The V end was cut by 2 bases, the J end by 5 bases, with 9 bases between. The CDR3 is 12 residues long. Germline CDR1 is GTSNPN and CDR2 is SVGIG (reference sequence).